The clone carrying this T cell receptor beta chain showed up many times. These data originate in a study of regulatory T cells in long-lasting Graves disease. This sample's time point: newly diagnosed GD, antithyroid drugs for less than 3 months. Making the TCR library involved RNA that had been extracted from PBMCs. Per American Thyroid Association guidelines, Graves' disease was diagnosed. This CDR3 comprises 14 residues. V dropped 6 bases and J dropped 4 bases, with 14 bases sitting between them. Germline V gene data show CDR1 as SNHLY and CDR2 as FYNNEI. Relying on iRepertoire HTBI primers and Arm-PCR of CDR3 regions, the team built TCR beta libraries. TCRdb re-called the multiplex PCR reads with MiXCR, one entry per CDR3 protein. The sample has approximately 480,000 distinct CDR3 sequences, around 16% seen once. This sample was shared with a second study, whose subject was T cells in Graves' hyperthyroidism and ophthalmopathy. Per that study: Each diagnosis was grounded in clinical symptoms, serum thyroxine and TRAb, thyroid ultrasound, and orbital computed tomography.

The TCR sequence derives from a man aged 35-49 years with Graves disease. The sequenced sample was peripheral blood mononuclear cells (PBMCs), obtained at new diagnosis, from a patient treated with antithyroid drugs. V and J are TRBV2 and TRBJ2-3; D perhaps matches TRBD2 (6 bases). CDR3 DNA sequence: TGTGCCAGCAGACTAGCAAGGGATTCAGATACGCAGTATTTT. Its protein is CASRLARDSDTQYF.